This T cell receptor beta chain came from a study of blood T cell repertoires in COVID-19. About the study: Samples taken during acute and convalescent COVID-19 were collected in the United States, Italy and Spain. From T cells, B-cell-depleted T cells, or PBMCs came the material, which was cDNA or gDNA.

The authors' processing: Cell counts per sample came from amplifying reference gene primers. Sequencing was performed with immunoSEQ multiplex PCR; in TCRdb, only in-frame clones are kept and a portion is missing. That table furnishes V, J and clone size, whereas the DNA furnished D and trimming. The table lists approximately 320,000 clones, almost 85% of them singletons. Germline CDR1 SGHRS, CDR2 YFSETQ. Unmatched junction bases numbered 1, after V lost 3 bases and J lost 2 bases. CDR3 length: 15 amino acids. V and J are TRBV5-1 and TRBJ2-1; 11 nucleotides align to TRBD1. The sample comprised peripheral blood. This receptor was obtained from a human donor in a cohort sampled during active COVID-19. CDR3 DNA: TGCGCCAGCAGCTCGGACAGGGGGCCCTACAATGAGCAGTTCTTC. This codes for CASSSDRGPYNEQFF.